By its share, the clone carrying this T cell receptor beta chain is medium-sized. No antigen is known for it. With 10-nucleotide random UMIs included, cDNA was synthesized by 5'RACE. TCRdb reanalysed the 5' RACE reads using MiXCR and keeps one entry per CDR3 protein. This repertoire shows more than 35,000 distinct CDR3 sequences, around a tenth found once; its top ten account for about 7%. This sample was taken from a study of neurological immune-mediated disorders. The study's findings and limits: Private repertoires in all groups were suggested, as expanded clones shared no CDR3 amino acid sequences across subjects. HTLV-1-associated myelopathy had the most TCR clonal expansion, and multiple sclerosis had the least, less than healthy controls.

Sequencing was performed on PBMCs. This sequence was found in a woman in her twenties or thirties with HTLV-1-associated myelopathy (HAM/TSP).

The CDR3 spells CSARWVAGGPNTQYF. As DNA, the CDR3 is TGCAGTGCTAGATGGGTAGCGGGGGGGCCAAATACGCAGTATTTT. The gene calls are TRBV20-1 and TRBJ2-3; 11 positions match TRBD2. Germline CDR1 DFQATT, CDR2 SNEGSKA (reference sequence). The length of the CDR3 is 15 residues. After removal of 2 bases from V and 7 bases from J, the junction contained 8 bases not matched to a gene.